This T cell receptor (beta chain) was identified during a study of Graves' ophthalmopathy and Graves' hyperthyroidism (dated by TCRdb to 2016 to 2019). Study-level background: Peripheral blood samples were taken at the time of initial diagnosis, before any treatment was given. A discovery set of 100 or so patients (around 45 ophthalmopathy, 57 stable hyperthyroidism) was enrolled to explore V-J signatures distinguishing ophthalmopathy from hyperthyroidism. An independent validation cohort comprised about 20 hyperthyroidism patients and 15 to 17 patients who later progressed from hyperthyroidism to ophthalmopathy. Following sampling, methimazole starting at 30 mg daily was administered to hyperthyroidism patients, and high-dose intravenous methylprednisolone was administered to ophthalmopathy patients. In total, 135 blood samples were TCR-sequenced: 40 to 45 ophthalmopathy, over 70 hyperthyroidism and around 17 hyperthyroidism-to-ophthalmopathy patients. T-cell repertoires of thyroid tissue and blood were compared in five or six hyperthyroidism patients. The study used TCR beta repertoire signatures to distinguish Graves' ophthalmopathy from Graves' hyperthyroidism and to predict progression to ophthalmopathy. The investigation overall reported the following: Most expanded thyroid clonotypes with frequency above 0.001 were also detected in blood, suggesting blood repertoires may reflect the thyroid immune response. In cross-validation, the 13-signature model distinguished ophthalmopathy from stable hyperthyroidism with approximately 90% sensitivity and approximately 81% specificity, while in the test set the corresponding values were roughly 80% and 75%. In validation, the model predicted ophthalmopathy progression with 55% to 71% sensitivity and 72% to 80% specificity; approximately 12 predicted patients were CT-confirmed with GO in a median of 6.5 months. No statistical method was used to predetermine the sample size, and group allocation was not hidden from the investigators.

For repertoire sequencing, TCR beta CDR3 regions were amplified from RNA transcripts. A first-round RT-PCR used HTBI primers with the Qiagen OneStep RT-PCR kit, followed by a second-round multiplex PCR, size selection and purification. The libraries underwent paired-end sequencing with 100 bp reads on an Illumina HiSeq2000. Processing in the source paper ran as follows. SOAPnuke was used to process the reads, throwing out any read that had adapters, had uncalled bases, had a mean Phred below 15, or lacked an exact constant-primer or identifier match. High-quality paired reads were merged with COPE v1.2.5. Each unique nucleotide sequence was treated as a clonotype, and MiTCR v1.1 was used to align the clonotypes to the IMGT TRB V, D and J references. Only V-J combinations with frequency above 0.0001 were analysed, covering around 99% of repertoires. For each V-J combination, a TCR clonal expansion and chaos score was defined as F50 clonal expansion divided by the chaos observed in the TCRdist matrix. Features were reduced by Welch's t-statistics and random forest to over ten V-J combinations, which fed a naive Bayes classifier. The similarity between thyroid and blood repertoires was quantified using the Morisita-Horn index. Clones were called with MiXCR by TCRdb after fastp trimmed the public reads at Q25, and only in-frame beta chains were retained. Rows with one shared CDR3 protein collapse into an entry with the most common genes and DNA. V and J calls and clone size were set by TCRdb, not the authors. For this sample the table gives hundreds of thousands of distinct CDR3 sequences, of which about 40% were detected only once. The ten largest account for around 3% of the sample.

This clonotype was detected only a few times. No cognate antigen has been identified for it. No qualities accompany the bases; no much larger clone lies one base away. Patients with ophthalmopathy had moderately to severely active disease, with a Clinical Activity Score of 3 or more, a NOSPECS grade of 4 or more, and a disease duration of less than 3 months. Patients were excluded if they had other autoimmune diseases, uncontrolled infections, pregnancy or lactation. Diagnosis relied on clinical symptoms, serum thyroxine, TRAb, thyroid ultrasound and orbital computed tomography. Ficoll-Paque density gradient centrifugation was used to isolate PBMCs from approximately 10 ml of fresh peripheral blood. Trizol reagent was used to extract the total RNA, and its quality was then checked on an Agilent 2100 Bioanalyzer. The CDR3 has 15 amino acids, counting the end cysteine and phenylalanine. The only DNA kept is the CDR3, 45 bases in frame from the first base. Cut back by 2 bases and 1 base, the V and J ends lie 13 bases apart. Based on the germline V gene (reference sequence), the CDR1 and CDR2 sequences are SGHKS and YYEKEE.

The sequenced sample consisted of peripheral blood. The sequence is built from TRBV5-5 and TRBJ2-7; the D gene is not confidently resolved. The source of this sequence is an adult man with Graves' ophthalmopathy. Here the CDR3 is given as CASSLFLSTSYEQYF. The DNA is as follows: TGTGCCAGCAGCTTATTTTTGAGTACATCCTACGAGCAGTACTTC.